Here is one T cell receptor beta chain with its context. The data stem from a study of blood T cell repertoires in COVID-19. The wider study: COVID-19 samples from acute and convalescent phases originated in the United States, Italy and Spain. The analysed material was cDNA or gDNA that came from T cells, B-cell-depleted T cells, or PBMCs.

Germline CDR1 SGHNT, CDR2 YYREEE (reference sequence). The CDR3 has 17 amino acids. Trimming took off 0 bases at V and 4 bases at J, with 20 bases between the two ends. Only in-frame clones appear in the TCRdb table, and some are missing; sequencing was by immunoSEQ multiplex PCR. The profile covers about 320,000 clones, with 85% to 90% appearing a single time and under 11% taken by the ten largest. Cohorts were assigned according to the clinical history that participants reported. This rearrangement joins TRBV5-4 to TRBJ2-7; no clear D gene. The source material was PBMCs or T cells enriched from blood (not recorded which). The clonotype originates from a woman aged 18 to 35 who had recovered from COVID-19. CDR3: CASSLENPAATSYEQYF. The DNA of the CDR3 is TGTGCCAGCAGCTTGGAGAACCCCGCGGCTACCTCGTACGAGCAGTACTTC.